The clone carrying this T cell receptor (beta chain) was counted between two and nine times. This sample stems from a study of blood T cells in healthy people across ages. Germline V lookup: CDR1 DFQATT, CDR2 SNEGSKA (reference sequence). The CDR3 totals 14 residues. V lost 0 bases to trimming and J lost 3 bases, with 10 bases between them. The authors ran a second PCR of about 7 to 11 cycles using a sample-barcoded 5' primer and a J-beta primer mix. TCRdb fed the 5' RACE reads into MiXCR, producing one record per CDR3 protein. Of hundreds of thousands of distinct CDR3 sequences listed, 40% to 45% are singletons.

The chain has TRBV20-1 and TRBJ2-3; unclear D gene. The receptor comes from a man older than 75 in good health. Sequencing input: blood. In DNA, the CDR3 is TGCAGTGCTAGAGACGTTGGTAAAACAGATACGCAGTATTTT. It translates to CSARDVGKTDTQYF.